One sample yielded the 20 T cell receptor beta chains listed below, sequenced in a study of Graves' ophthalmopathy and Graves' hyperthyroidism. Scientists amplified the TCR beta CDR3 regions from RNA transcripts. Following a first-round RT-PCR that used HTBI primers, a second-round multiplex PCR was carried out. MiXCR, applied by TCRdb to the multiplex PCR reads, yields one record per CDR3 protein. The sample carries 35,000 to 50,000 distinct CDR3 sequences, about 50% recorded once. The specimen was peripheral blood. These receptors originate from an adult woman with stable Graves' hyperthyroidism.

This clonotype was recorded at least ten times. The J gene is TRBJ1-1, the V gene TRBV20-1, with unresolved D. The V gene's germline CDR1 is DFQATT and CDR2 SNEGSKA (reference sequence). V gave up 3 bases and J gave up 2 bases, with 13 bases separating them. The CDR3 runs to 14 residues. CDR3 DNA: TGCAGTGCTAGCGTTGGGAGGGCTAACACTGAAGCTTTCTTT. Encoded protein: CSASVGRANTEAFF.

This clonotype showed up many times. The V gene is TRBV5-1, the J gene TRBJ2-3; 10 nucleotides match TRBD2. The CDR3 extends over 15 amino acids. V dropped 3 bases and J dropped 0; count of bases not matched to a gene: 1. Germline lookup yields CDR1 SGHRS and CDR2 YFSETQ. The CDR3 sequence is CASSWTSGSTDTQYF. The CDR3 nucleotides read TGCGCCAGCAGCTGGACTAGCGGTAGCACAGATACGCAGTATTTT. Combining the CDR3 with reference TRBV5-1 and TRBJ2-3 gives the whole variable domain KAGVTQTPRYLIKTRGQQVTLSCSPISGHRSVSWYQQTPGQGLQFLFEYFSETQRNKGNFPGRFSGRQFSNSRSEMNVSTLELGDSALYLCASSWTSGSTDTQYFGPGTRLTVL.

The chain couples TRBV5-6 to TRBJ2-7; D might be TRBD1 (6 bases). Trimming took off 4 bases at V and 3 bases at J, with 14 bases between the two ends. Germline CDR1 SGHDT, CDR2 YYEEEE. The CDR3 is 14 amino acids. The CDR3 is CASSPRDTVYEQYF. DNA of the CDR3: TGTGCCAGCAGCCCCCGGGACACTGTCTACGAGCAGTACTTC.

The chain's CDR3 is CASSGQGIYGYTF. The CDR3 coding sequence is TGTGCCAGCAGCGGACAGGGGATCTATGGCTACACCTTC. The V call is TRBV2, the J call TRBJ1-2; 9 nucleotides agree with TRBD1. Germline V lookup: CDR1 SNHLY, CDR2 FYNNEI. The CDR3 loop spans 13 amino acids. Trimming cost V 6 bases and J 4 bases; bases outside gene matches: 3.

At least ten counts were recorded for this clonotype. A read error may explain this, as a much larger clone is one base away. CDR3 in amino acids: CSAQGRNDYGYAF. DNA of the CDR3: TGCAGTGCACAGGGGAGAAATGACTATGGCTACGCCTTC. J is TRBJ1-2 and V is TRBV20-1, with TRBD1 matching over 7 bases. The length of the CDR3 is 13 residues. In germline, CDR1 is DFQATT, CDR2 SNEGSKA (reference sequence).

This clonotype was seen repeatedly, ten times or more. An end of the junction differs from the germline gene, which may be a read error. This chain joins TRBV11-1 and TRBJ2-2, with 9 bases identical to TRBD1. CDR1 SGHAT and CDR2 FQDESV come from the germline V gene (reference sequence). This CDR3 comprises 15 residues. The CDR3 reads CASSAGTGKDGKLFF. The CDR3 DNA follows: TGCGCCAGCAGCGCCGGGACAGGGAAGGACGGGAAGCTGTTTTTT. The variable domain in full, with the rest retrieved from reference TRBV11-1 and TRBJ2-2, is EAEVAQSPRYKITEKSQAVAFWCDPISGHATLYWYRQILGQGPELLVQFQDESVVDDSQLPKDRFSAERLKGVDSTLKIQPAELGDSAMYLCASSAGTGKDGKLFFGEGSRLTVL.

The CDR3 region is CATGDRGSPLHF. The CDR3, as DNA: TGTGCCACTGGGGACAGGGGATCACCCCTCCACTTT. The chain couples TRBV24-1 to TRBJ1-6, with 10 bases aligning to TRBD1. CDR1 and CDR2 (germline): KGHDR, SFDVKD. The CDR3 has 12 amino acids. Germline trimming cut 10 bases from V and 10 bases from J; bases unmatched to any gene: 3.

The V gene is TRBV20-1, the J gene TRBJ2-1; possible D gene TRBD2, 6 bases. V lost 0 bases and J lost 5, with 17 bases in between. The CDR3 is 16 amino acids. CDR1 DFQATT and CDR2 SNEGSKA come from the germline V gene (reference sequence). The CDR3 spells CSARDFLAREDNEQFF. The CDR3 DNA reads TGCAGTGCTAGAGATTTCCTAGCGCGAGAAGACAATGAGCAGTTCTTC.

To note about this clonotype: A read error may account for a junction end that differs from germline. This chain links TRBV4-1 with TRBJ1-2, with 11 bases fitting TRBD1. From germline, CDR1 is MGHRA and CDR2 YSYEKL. This CDR3 is built from 17 residues. The CDR3 protein is CASSQDQGTGGAPGYAF. In DNA, the CDR3 is TGCGCCAGCAGCCAAGATCAGGGGACAGGGGGTGCACCTGGCTACGCCTTC.

Many counts were recorded for this clonotype. The chain carries TRBV30 and TRBJ2-5; D ambiguous. The CDR3 consists of 15 residues. V was shortened by 0 bases and J by 4 bases, with 15 bases between the two germline ends. CDR1 is GTSNPN and CDR2 is SVGIG in the germline V gene (reference sequence). The CDR3 DNA reads TGTGCCTGGAGTGTACGGGCTAGGCGTGGAGAGACCCAGTACTTC. It codes for CAWSVRARRGETQYF. The full variable domain, in which reference TRBV30 and TRBJ2-5 provide the parts outside the CDR3, is SQTIHQWPATLVQPVGSPLSLECTVEGTSNPNLYWYRQAAGRGLQLLFYSVGIGQISSEVPQNLSASRPQDRQFILSSKKLLLSDSGFYLCAWSVRARRGETQYFGPGTRLLVL.

CDR3 sequence reads: CASSGTGGLYQETQYF. Written as DNA, the CDR3 is TGTGCCAGCAGTGGGACAGGGGGCCTGTACCAAGAGACCCAGTACTTC. The chain carries TRBV25-1 and TRBJ2-5; 11 bases are a match to TRBD1. This CDR3 comprises 16 residues. Trimming at V came to 4 bases and at J to 0 bases, leaving 4 bases not matched to a gene. Per the germline V gene, CDR1 is MGHDK and CDR2 is SYGVNS.

J is TRBJ2-1 and V is TRBV20-1; 9 positions match TRBD1. J was trimmed by 5 bases and V by 3 bases; bases with no gene match: 2. Germline V gene lookup returns CDR1 DFQATT and CDR2 SNEGSKA (reference sequence). The CDR3 runs to 13 residues. As DNA, the CDR3 is TGCAGTGCTAGGGACAGGGGAAACAATGAGCAGTTCTTC. Translation gives CSARDRGNNEQFF.

CDR3 protein: CSAPNTDRGTDDRETQYF. DNA for the CDR3: TGCAGTGCCCCCAACACGGACAGGGGGACGGATGACAGGGAGACCCAGTACTTC. This chain links TRBV20-1 with TRBJ2-5; 10 bases are shared with TRBD1. The CDR3 covers 18 residues. From germline, CDR1 is DFQATT and CDR2 SNEGSKA (reference sequence). J gave up 5 bases and V 6 bases, and 21 bases lay outside the gene matches.

V and J are TRBV5-1 and TRBJ2-7; D is unclear. Trimming removed 0 bases from V and 2 bases from J, with 15 bases in between. CDR3 length: 16 amino acids. Germline CDR1 reads SGHRS; CDR2 reads YFSETQ. The CDR3 DNA is TGCGCCAGCAGCTTGGGTCCGGTGGGGTCCCCCTACGAGCAGTACTTC. Protein: CASSLGPVGSPYEQYF.

V and J are TRBV29-1 and TRBJ1-5, with D possibly TRBD1 on 6 matching bases. The germline V and J ends were trimmed by 7 bases and 7 bases, with 17 bases remaining between them. The germline V gene encodes CDR1 SQVTM and CDR2 ANQGSEA. The CDR3 length is 13 residues. The CDR3 reads CSAGGGARQPQHF. The CDR3 bases are TGCAGCGCCGGGGGGGGGGCGCGGCAGCCCCAGCATTTT.

The CDR3 is CATSGQGRTGTDTQYF. The DNA for the CDR3 is TGTGCCACCAGTGGACAGGGGCGAACGGGGACAGATACGCAGTATTTT. This chain connects TRBV24-1 to TRBJ2-3; 8 bases line up with TRBD1. The CDR3 extends over 16 amino acids. Unmatched junction bases numbered 9, after V lost 5 bases and J lost 3 bases. In germline, CDR1 is KGHDR, CDR2 SFDVKD.

This clonotype was observed a handful of times. This chain links TRBV7-6 with TRBJ1-1, with D perhaps TRBD1 (5 bases). Germline V lookup: CDR1 SGHVS, CDR2 FNYEAQ. There are 14 residues in the CDR3. The V and J ends lost 0 bases and 4 bases respectively, with 9 bases between them. The CDR3 is CASSLAGGVTEAFF. The CDR3 DNA sequence: TGTGCCAGCAGCTTAGCCGGGGGGGTCACTGAAGCTTTCTTT.

This clonotype has ten or more counts. The chain has TRBV9 and TRBJ1-4; 7 bases map to TRBD1. V trimming: 4 bases; J trimming: 6 bases; junction bases outside the gene matches: 6. This CDR3 is 14 amino acids long. Germline values: CDR1 SGDLS, CDR2 YYNGEE. This chain's CDR3 is CASSLTGSDEKLFF. The DNA of the CDR3 is TGTGCCAGCAGCCTGACAGGGTCAGATGAAAAACTGTTTTTT. The variable domain in full, completed from reference TRBV9 and TRBJ1-4, reads DSGVTQTPKHLITATGQRVTLRCSPRSGDLSVYWYQQSLDQGLQFLIQYYNGEERAKGNILERFSAQQFPDLHSELNLSSLELGDSALYFCASSLTGSDEKLFFGSGTQLSVL.

This clonotype was detected many times. The chain recombines TRBV4-1 with TRBJ2-3; 11 bases agree with TRBD2. V shed 4 bases and J 6 bases; nucleotides not matched to a gene: 3. This CDR3 contains 14 residues. Germline assignment: CDR1 MGHRA and CDR2 YSYEKL. CDR3 region: CASSRLAGPDTQYF. Written as DNA, the CDR3 is TGCGCCAGCAGCCGACTAGCGGGACCCGATACGCAGTATTTT.

This clonotype was recorded at least ten times. The rearrangement uses TRBV19 and TRBJ1-2, with 9 bases fitting TRBD1. Germline loops: CDR1 LNHDA, CDR2 SQIVND (reference sequence). V shed 1 base and J 4 bases; nucleotides not matched to a gene: 7. The length of the CDR3 is 16 residues. This CDR3 is CASSIGGQGHPYGYTF. The CDR3 nucleotides read TGTGCCAGTAGTATAGGGGGACAGGGACACCCCTATGGCTACACCTTC.